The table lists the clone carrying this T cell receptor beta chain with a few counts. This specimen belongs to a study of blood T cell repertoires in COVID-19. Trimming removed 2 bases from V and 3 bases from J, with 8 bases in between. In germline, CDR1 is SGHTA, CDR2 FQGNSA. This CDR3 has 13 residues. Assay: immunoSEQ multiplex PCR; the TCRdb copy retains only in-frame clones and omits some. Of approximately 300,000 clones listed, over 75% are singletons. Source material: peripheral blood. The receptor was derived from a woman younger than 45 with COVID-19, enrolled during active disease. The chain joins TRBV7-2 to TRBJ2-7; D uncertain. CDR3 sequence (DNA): TGTGCCAGCAGCTTAAGCCACCTCTACGAGCAGTACTTC. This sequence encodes CASSLSHLYEQYF.